This section outlines one T cell receptor beta chain sequence together with its context. This sample was taken from a study of regulatory T cells in long-lasting Graves disease. Germline V gene lookup returns CDR1 DFQATT and CDR2 SNEGSKA (reference sequence). V was cut by 1 base and J by 7 bases, with 16 bases left in between. This CDR3 spans 14 amino acids. Arm-PCR of CDR3 regions with iRepertoire HTBI primers generated TCR beta libraries. TCRdb fed the multiplex PCR reads into MiXCR, producing one record per CDR3 protein. This sample has about 430,000 distinct CDR3 sequences, with 20% to 25% found just once. As for time point: persistent/refractory GD, antithyroid drugs over 5 years with positive TRAb. With RNA extracted from PBMCs as input, the TCR library was made.

The sequenced sample was peripheral blood mononuclear cells (PBMCs), obtained when the disease was refractory, from a patient treated with antithyroid drugs. The receptor's source is a female donor with Graves disease. The rearrangement joins TRBV20-1 to TRBJ1-1; D ambiguous. Here the CDR3 reads CSARGIGWPIEAFF. CDR3 nucleotide sequence: TGCAGTGCTAGAGGCATAGGGTGGCCAATTGAAGCTTTCTTT.